The 31 T cell receptor beta chains listed next were all sequenced from one sample in a study of blood T cell repertoires in COVID-19. Generated by immunoSEQ multiplex PCR, the TCRdb table keeps only in-frame clones and is missing some. Altogether over 200,000 clones are present, around nine tenths being singletons, with the ten largest covering approximately 12%. Sequencing was performed on peripheral blood. The receptor set was obtained from a young woman who had recovered from COVID-19.

This chain joins TRBV7-6 and TRBJ2-5; 9 nucleotides line up with TRBD1. Germline V gives CDR1 SGHVS, CDR2 FNYEAQ. V lost 5 bases and J lost 5; bases outside the gene matches: 9. This CDR3 has 15 residues. CDR3 bases: TGTGCCAGCAGCCCGGCCGGGACAGGGCTTGAGACCCAGTACTTC. This translates into CASSPAGTGLETQYF.

The chain couples TRBV2 to TRBJ2-3, with 12 bases aligning to TRBD1. V lost 6 bases, J lost 0 bases, and 4 bases stayed unmatched. CDR1 and CDR2 from the germline V gene are SNHLY and FYNNEI. The CDR3 has 16 residues. CDR3 sequence: CASRGDRGPSTDTQYF. The CDR3, as DNA: TGTGCCAGCAGGGGGGACAGGGGGCCTAGCACAGATACGCAGTATTTT. The variable domain in full, with the rest retrieved from reference TRBV2 and TRBJ2-3, is EPEVTQTPSHQVTQMGQEVILRCVPISNHLYFYWYRQILGQKVEFLVSFYNNEISEKSEIFDDQFSVERPDGSNFTLKIRSTKLEDSAMYFCASRGDRGPSTDTQYFGPGTRLTVL.

The genes are TRBV7-9 and TRBJ2-5; TRBD1 matches at 7 bases. The CDR3 covers 15 residues. V trimming: 2 bases; J trimming: 4 bases; junction bases outside the gene matches: 7. In germline, CDR1 is SEHNR, CDR2 FQNEAQ (reference sequence). CDR3 protein: CASSLNLAGGETQYF. In DNA, the CDR3 is TGTGCCAGCAGCTTAAATCTGGCAGGGGGAGAGACCCAGTACTTC.

This chain's CDR3 is CASSQPTGGYGYTF. CDR3 DNA: TGCGCCAGCAGCCAACCCACGGGGGGCTATGGCTACACCTTC. The chain employs TRBV4-1 and TRBJ1-2; possible D gene TRBD1, 5 bases. Germline-derived CDR1 and CDR2 are MGHRA and YSYEKL. Trimming removed 2 bases at V and 4 bases at J, with 11 bases between. CDR3 length: 14 residues.

In regard to this clone: A read error may produce the germline difference seen at one junction end. The rearrangement links TRBV6-1 to TRBJ1-2, with a weak D call TRBD1 (5 bases). The CDR3 spans 14 residues. Germline CDR1 MNHNS, CDR2 SASEGT. In nucleotides, the CDR3 is TGTGCCAGCAATGAACCCATCGACAGCTATGGCTACACCTTC. Its translation: CASNEPIDSYGYTF.

This sequence joins TRBV6-2 or TRBV6-3 and TRBJ2-5, with 8 bases that match TRBD2. V dropped 3 bases and J dropped 2; count of bases not matched to a gene: 8. The CDR3 is 16 residues long. Germline-derived CDR1 and CDR2 are MNHEY and SVGEGT. The CDR3 DNA sequence: TGTGCCAGCAGTTATGGTACGGGAGGGCGACAAGAGACCCAGTACTTC. Amino acids: CASSYGTGGRQETQYF.

The genes are TRBV20-1 and TRBJ1-1, with TRBD1 matching over 9 bases. From germline, CDR1 is DFQATT and CDR2 SNEGSKA (reference sequence). CDR3 length: 15 amino acids. The trim removed 6 bases at V and 1 base at J, leaving 9 bases unmatched. The CDR3 region has the DNA TGCAGTGCGAGTACAGGGGGCGCCGGGAACACTGAAGCTTTCTTT. This encodes CSASTGGAGNTEAFF.

The chain recombines TRBV27 with TRBJ1-5; D perhaps matches TRBD1 (5 bases). This CDR3 region has 14 residues. Trimming cost V 2 bases and J 7 bases, with 12 bases left between them. Germline V gene lookup returns CDR1 MNHEY and CDR2 SMNVEV (reference sequence). The CDR3 sequence is CASSLGAGVQPQHF. The CDR3 DNA sequence: TGTGCCAGCAGTTTAGGAGCGGGGGTGCAGCCCCAGCATTTT.

This rearrangement joins TRBV5-1 to TRBJ2-2; 9 nucleotides align to TRBD1. V lost 0 bases and J lost 3; bases outside the gene matches: 6. Germline CDR1 is SGHRS and CDR2 is YFSETQ. The CDR3 has 17 amino acids. The CDR3 here is CASSLATGGLDTGELFF. The CDR3 nucleotides are TGCGCCAGCAGCTTGGCGACAGGGGGGTTGGACACCGGGGAGCTGTTTTTT.

The chain joins TRBV18 to TRBJ2-3; the D gene is possibly TRBD2 (6 bases). The germline V gene has CDR1 KGHSH and CDR2 LQKENI. Trimming shortened V by 4 bases and J by 6 bases, and 11 bases separated the two germline ends. The length of the CDR3 is 13 residues. CDR3 region: CASSREARDTQYF. As DNA, the CDR3 is TGTGCCAGCTCACGGGAGGCCCGTGATACGCAGTATTTT.

The table lists this clone with a count of one. In nucleotides, the CDR3 is TGTGCCAGCAGCCTCAATCAGGAGACCCAGTACTTC. This codes for CASSLNQETQYF. The chain employs TRBV5-4 and TRBJ2-5, with D uncertain. There are 12 residues in the CDR3. V lost 4 bases, J lost 5 bases, and 9 bases lay in between. CDR1 is SGHNT, CDR2 YYREEE, per germline (reference sequence).

This rearrangement joins TRBV9 to TRBJ2-5, with D tentatively TRBD2 (7 bases). CDR3 size: 15 residues. The germline V and J ends were trimmed by 4 bases and 5 bases, with 18 bases remaining between them. Germline CDR1 SGDLS, CDR2 YYNGEE. The CDR3 sequence is CASSTRGGGAETQYF. The CDR3 nucleotides read TGTGCCAGCAGCACCCGAGGGGGGGGCGCGGAGACCCAGTACTTC. The whole variable domain, remainder taken from reference TRBV9 and TRBJ2-5, is DSGVTQTPKHLITATGQRVTLRCSPRSGDLSVYWYQQSLDQGLQFLIQYYNGEERAKGNILERFSAQQFPDLHSELNLSSLELGDSALYFCASSTRGGGAETQYFGPGTRLLVL.

With respect to this clone: This could be a read error, since a much larger clone is one nucleotide away. This chain joins TRBV21-1 and TRBJ2-7; the table's D call of TRBD1 was not tested on the DNA. TRBV21-1 is an annotated pseudogene. CDR3 size: 13 residues. CDR3 region: CASSKNRGHKQYF. CDR3 DNA sequence: TGTGCCAGCAGCAAAAACAGGGGGCACAAGCAGTACTTC.

The J gene is TRBJ2-1, the V gene TRBV7-3; 11 positions match TRBD2. The CDR3 loop spans 16 amino acids. Unmatched junction bases numbered 13, after V lost 5 bases and J lost 10 bases. Germline lookup yields CDR1 SGHTA and CDR2 FQGTGA. The CDR3 DNA is TGTGCCAGCAGCCCAGACAGCACTAGCGGGAGTGGAGAGCAGTTCTTC. Protein sequence: CASSPDSTSGSGEQFF.

The CDR3 region has the DNA TGTGCCAGCAGTATGGGGACATTGAACACTGAAGCTTTCTTT. Translated: CASSMGTLNTEAFF. This chain uses TRBV27 with TRBJ1-1; D possibly corresponds to TRBD1 (6 bases). V was clipped by 5 bases and J by 0 bases, with 10 bases between them. CDR1 MNHEY and CDR2 SMNVEV come from the germline V gene (reference sequence). This CDR3 contains 14 residues.

The chain is built from TRBV11-3 and TRBJ2-3; 12 bases fit TRBD2. The CDR3 has 17 residues. The germline CDR1 and CDR2 sequences are SGHNT and YENEEA. Losses at the gene ends were 4 bases for V and 4 bases for J; bases not matched to a gene: 9. CDR3 DNA sequence: TGTGCCAGCAGCTCAGGGTGGACTAGCGGGAACCCAGATACGCAGTATTTT. It specifies CASSSGWTSGNPDTQYF.

The rearrangement joins TRBV30 to TRBJ1-3; D call uncertain. V was pared by 0 bases and J by 2 bases, with 11 bases between. The length of the CDR3 is 15 residues. Germline values: CDR1 GTSNPN, CDR2 SVGIG (reference sequence). This CDR3 reads CAWSVWALPGNTIYF. The CDR3 coding sequence is TGTGCCTGGAGTGTATGGGCCCTGCCTGGAAACACCATATATTTT.

This clone was found once. The rearrangement joins TRBV7-7 to TRBJ2-2; D gene ambiguous. Germline V gene lookup returns CDR1 SSHAT and CDR2 FNYEAQ (reference sequence). The CDR3 is made up of 15 amino acids. V was cut by 0 bases and J by 6 bases, with 11 bases left in between. CDR3 region: CASSLARPGSGELFF. CDR3 sequence (DNA): TGTGCCAGCAGCTTAGCGCGTCCAGGCTCCGGGGAGCTGTTTTTT. Complete variable domain (other parts from reference TRBV7-7 and TRBJ2-2): GAGVSQSPRYKVTKRGQDVTLRCDPISSHATLYWYQQALGQGPEFLTYFNYEAQPDKSGLPSDRFSAERPEGSISTLTIQRTEQRDSAMYRCASSLARPGSGELFFGEGSRLTVL.

The chain is built from TRBV27 and TRBJ2-7; 11 bases align to TRBD2. V lost 2 bases, J lost 7 bases, and 7 bases stayed unmatched. The CDR3 sequence is 15 residues long. Germline V CDR1 and CDR2: MNHEY, SMNVEV (reference sequence). CDR3 region: CASSLGLAGGYEQYF. The CDR3 region has the DNA TGTGCCAGCAGTTTAGGGCTAGCGGGAGGTTATGAGCAGTACTTC.

The rearrangement uses TRBV6-4 and TRBJ2-7, with 8 bases that match TRBD2. Trimming took 7 bases from V and 2 from J; bases not matched to a gene: 13. Germline V gene sequence: CDR1 MRHNA, CDR2 SNTAGT. The CDR3 consists of 16 residues. The CDR3 region is CASNLETSAYAYEQYF. CDR3 nucleotide sequence: TGTGCCAGCAACTTGGAGACTAGCGCGTACGCCTACGAGCAGTACTTC.

The rearrangement links TRBV29-1 to TRBJ1-2; TRBD1 agrees at 8 bases. The germline CDR1 and CDR2 sequences are SQVTM and ANQGSEA. CDR3 length: 16 residues. The V gene end was trimmed by 4 bases and the J gene end by 5 bases; junction bases not matched to a gene: 15. The CDR3 coding sequence is TGCAGCGTTGTGGATTTGACAGGGGCCTTCGGGTATGGCTACACCTTC. As protein: CSVVDLTGAFGYGYTF.

The V call is TRBV10-3, the J call TRBJ1-6; no firm D call. The V gene's germline CDR1 is ENHRY and CDR2 SYGVKD. This CDR3 is built from 16 residues. Trimming removed 3 bases from V and 4 bases from J, with 13 bases in between. The CDR3 region is CAISDLESGYNSPLHF. The DNA of the CDR3 is TGTGCCATCAGTGATTTGGAGTCCGGATATAATTCACCCCTCCACTTT.

The chain is built from TRBV5-6 and TRBJ2-3, with D possibly TRBD1 on 5 matching bases. Trimming cost V 0 bases and J 3 bases, with 11 bases left between them. The CDR3 totals 15 residues. Germline V CDR1 and CDR2: SGHDT, YYEEEE. The CDR3: CASSLVGRVTDTQYF. CDR3 nucleotide sequence: TGTGCCAGCAGCTTGGTGGGCAGGGTTACAGATACGCAGTATTTT.

The chain is built from TRBV5-5 and TRBJ2-1; TRBD2 matches 10 bases. With 4 bases clipped from V and 4 bases from J, the junction kept 8 bases outside the gene matches. Germline lookup yields CDR1 SGHKS and CDR2 YYEKEE (reference sequence). The CDR3 spans 16 residues. CDR3 nucleotides: TGTGCCAGCAGCACCCAACTAGCGGGACTTTACAATGAGCAGTTCTTC. Amino acids: CASSTQLAGLYNEQFF.

This clone was seen more than once but under ten times. This chain links TRBV4-1 with TRBJ1-3; D is undetermined. Trimming took off 0 bases at V and 4 bases at J, with 13 bases between the two ends. Germline-derived CDR1 and CDR2 are MGHRA and YSYEKL. The CDR3 is 16 amino acids. The CDR3 reads CASSQDWTSDGNTIYF. As DNA, the CDR3 is TGCGCCAGCAGCCAAGATTGGACTTCAGACGGAAACACCATATATTTT.

This clone was seen ten or more times. The chain employs TRBV19 and TRBJ1-1; D call uncertain. The CDR3 loop spans 12 amino acids. Trimming took 9 bases from V and 1 from J, leaving 9 bases between them. CDR1 LNHDA and CDR2 SQIVND come from the germline V gene (reference sequence). The CDR3 bases are TGTGCCAGCGTTTATTCGAACACTGAAGCTTTCTTT. The encoded protein is CASVYSNTEAFF.

In DNA, the CDR3 is TGTGCCAGCAGTTTATCTGGAGGTGGGAGCAATCAGCCCCAGCATTTT. It is translated as CASSLSGGGSNQPQHF. This rearrangement joins TRBV27 to TRBJ1-5; D is ambiguous. Trimming left V 0 bases short and J 1 base short, with 10 bases between. CDR3 length: 16 amino acids. Germline-derived CDR1 and CDR2 are MNHEY and SMNVEV (reference sequence).

In regard to this clone: Distinct nucleotide sequences in the sample also encode this CDR3. V usage is TRBV6-2 or TRBV6-3 and J usage is TRBJ2-3; 10 nucleotides line up with TRBD2. Losses at the gene ends were 4 bases for V and 0 bases for J; bases not matched to a gene: 1. This CDR3 contains 15 residues. CDR1 is MNHEY and CDR2 is SVGEGT in the germline V gene. This CDR3 reads CASSLTSGSTDTQYF. DNA of the CDR3: TGTGCCAGCAGTTTGACTAGCGGGAGCACAGATACGCAGTATTTT.

This chain uses TRBV15 with TRBJ2-7; 7 bases fit TRBD1. Germline V gene sequence: CDR1 LNHNV, CDR2 YYDKDF (reference sequence). Unmatched junction bases numbered 6, after V lost 0 bases and J lost 4 bases. This CDR3 region has 15 residues. The CDR3 loop reads CATSRDPPDRYEQYF. The CDR3 nucleotides read TGTGCCACCAGCAGAGATCCCCCGGACAGGTACGAGCAGTACTTC. The complete variable domain, with remaining parts taken from reference TRBV15 and TRBJ2-7, reads DAMVIQNPRYQVTQFGKPVTLSCSQTLNHNVMYWYQQKSSQAPKLLFHYYDKDFNNEADTPDNFQSRRPNTSFCFLDIRSPGLGDTAMYLCATSRDPPDRYEQYFGPGTRLTVT.

The J gene is TRBJ1-3, the V gene TRBV6-6; 9 bases are shared with TRBD1. The CDR3 totals 15 residues. Unmatched junction bases numbered 3, after V lost 2 bases and J lost 4 bases. Per the germline V gene, CDR1 is MNHNY and CDR2 is SVGAGI (reference sequence). The DNA for the CDR3 is TGTGCCAGCAGTTACCCCGGGACAGGGGGAAACACCATATATTTT. The encoded protein is CASSYPGTGGNTIYF.

The V and J genes are TRBV2 and TRBJ1-1; D remains ambiguous. The CDR3 is 16 amino acids. Germline V lookup: CDR1 SNHLY, CDR2 FYNNEI. V was clipped by 6 bases and J by 5 bases, with 22 bases between them. The CDR3 bases are TGTGCCAGCAGGGTTGGGTTAGGCCCAGGTGGAACTGAAGCTTTCTTT. This translates into CASRVGLGPGGTEAFF.